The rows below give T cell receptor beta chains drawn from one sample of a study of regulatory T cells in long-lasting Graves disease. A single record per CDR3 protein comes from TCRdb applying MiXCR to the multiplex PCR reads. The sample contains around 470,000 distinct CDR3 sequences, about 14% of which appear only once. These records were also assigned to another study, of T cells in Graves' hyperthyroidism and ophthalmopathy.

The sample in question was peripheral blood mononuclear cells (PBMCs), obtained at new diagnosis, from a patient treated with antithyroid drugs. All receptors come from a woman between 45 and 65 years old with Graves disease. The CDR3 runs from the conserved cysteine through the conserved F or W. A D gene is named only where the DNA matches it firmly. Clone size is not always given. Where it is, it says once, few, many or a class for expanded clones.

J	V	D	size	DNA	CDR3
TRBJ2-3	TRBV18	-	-	TGTGCCAGCTCACCATTACAGGGCAGGAGTTCAACAGATACGCAGTATTTT	CASSPLQGRSSTDTQYF
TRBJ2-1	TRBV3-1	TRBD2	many	TGTGCCAGCAGCCAGCCTAGCGGACTTGGGAATGAGCAGTTCTTC	CASSQPSGLGNEQFF
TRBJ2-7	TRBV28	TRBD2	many	TGTGCCAGCAGTCCCCCTAGCGGGAGATCGTACGAGCAGTACTTC	CASSPPSGRSYEQYF
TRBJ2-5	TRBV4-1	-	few	TGCGCCAGCAGCCGCTTTGGGGAAGAGACCCAGTACTTC	CASSRFGEETQYF
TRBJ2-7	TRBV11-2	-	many	TGTGCCAGCAGCCACAGAGGGGCGGAGCAGTACTTC	CASSHRGAEQYF
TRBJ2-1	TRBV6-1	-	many	TGTGCCAGCACCATATACAATGAGCAGTTCTTC	CASTIYNEQFF
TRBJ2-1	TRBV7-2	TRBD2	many	TGTGCCAGCAGCGCGGGCGTGGGAGCGGGGATCCAATCGCACCAGTTCTTC	CASSAGVGAGIQSHQFF
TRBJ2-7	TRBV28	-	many	TGTGCCAGCAGCCTGTCAGGGAAGTCCTACGAGCAGTACTTC	CASSLSGKSYEQYF
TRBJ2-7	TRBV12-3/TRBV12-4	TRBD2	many	TGTGCCAGCAGTTTTCAATTTTATGGAGCGGGGTCCTACGAGCAGTACTTC	CASSFQFYGAGSYEQYF
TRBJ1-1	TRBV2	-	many	TGTGCCAGCGGGACGGAAAAAAACACTGAAGCTTTCTTT	CASGTEKNTEAFF
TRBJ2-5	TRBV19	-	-	TGTGCCAGTAGTACGACAGCCCAAGAGACCCAGTACTTC	CASSTTAQETQYF
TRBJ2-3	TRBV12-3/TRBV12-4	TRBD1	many	TGTGCCAGCAGACCGGACAGGGCTTATACGCAGTATTTT	CASRPDRAYTQYF
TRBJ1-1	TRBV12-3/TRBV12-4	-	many	TGTGCCAGCAGTTTATATGGGGGGGAGGTTACTGAAGCTTTCTTT	CASSLYGGEVTEAFF
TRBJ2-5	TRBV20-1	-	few	TGCAGTGCTAGAGTGGCCTTGGGCCAAGAGACCCAGTACTTC	CSARVALGQETQYF
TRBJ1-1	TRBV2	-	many	TGTGCCAGCATCAGGGAGAACACTGAAGCTTTCTTT	CASIRENTEAFF
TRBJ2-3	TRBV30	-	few	TGTGCCTGGAGCATGGCGGATACGCAGTATTTT	CAWSMADTQYF
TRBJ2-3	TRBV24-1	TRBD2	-	TGTGCCACCAGGAGCGGGAGGGCCGGGACAGATACGCAGTATTTT	CATRSGRAGTDTQYF
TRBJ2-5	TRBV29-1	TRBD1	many	TGCAGCGTGGGCCGAACAGGGGGAGTAAGGGAGACCCAGTACTTC	CSVGRTGGVRETQYF
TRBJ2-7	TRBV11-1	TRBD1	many	TGTGCCAGCAGCCGGGACAGAAGAACCTACGAGCAGTACTTC	CASSRDRRTYEQYF
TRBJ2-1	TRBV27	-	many	TGTGCCAGCAGTTTTTCGCTGCACTACAATGAGCAGTTCTTC	CASSFSLHYNEQFF